Sequencing of this TCR beta chain was carried out in a study of OX40 agonist ivuxolimab in advanced cancers. Findings of the study overall: There were, on average, more expanded clones in CD8+ T cells than in CD4+. Antigen specificity of clonally expanded peripheral T cells was not established.

Repertoires were generated with immunoSEQ multiplex PCR, while TCRdb's copy carries only in-frame clones and drops some. The table includes 50,000 to 70,000 clones, 86% detected once. CDR3 length equals 16 residues. The germline CDR1 and CDR2 sequences are MNHEY and SMNVEV (reference sequence). The V segment lost 3 bases and the J segment 7 bases; nucleotides outside the gene matches: 6. On this clone itself: What it binds is unknown.

Patients with autoimmune history or systemic immunosuppression were excluded. Source: CD4+ or CD8+ T cells sorted from blood, taken in a trial of the OX40 agonist ivuxolimab. The sequence was collected from an adult with an advanced solid tumor such as melanoma, head and neck, liver or kidney cancer. This rearrangement joins TRBV27 to TRBJ2-3; 14 bases fit TRBD2. CDR3 sequence (DNA): TGTGCCAGCAGTTTCGGGACTAGCGGGGGAAGATATACGCAGTATTTT. Its protein is CASSFGTSGGRYTQYF.